This TCR beta chain appears in the sequencing data of a study of human T cells and chemical hapten exposure. As for time point: patch test 2, 6 weeks after DPC sensitization. Specified treatment: therapeutic diphenylcyclopropenone sensitization with weekly scalp DPC. Someone pulled total RNA out of unfractionated whole blood. MiXCR, run by TCRdb on the RACE reads, gives a single entry per CDR3 protein. The sample has fewer than 90,000 distinct CDR3 sequences; approximately 6.6% are singletons. CDR1 is MNHNS and CDR2 is SASEGT in the germline V gene. V lost 10 bases to trimming and J lost 4 bases; unmatched junction nucleotides: 11. This CDR3 has 15 residues. This clonotype showed up many times.

V is TRBV6-1 and J is TRBJ2-3, with 10 bases matching TRBD2. This clonotype was obtained from a woman in her twenties or thirties with alopecia areata. Some clones in this sample may be carry-over from other donors' samples. This material consisted of whole blood, taken in connection with sensitization to the hapten diphenylcyclopropenone (DPC). The CDR3 protein is CATILLAGIPDTQYF. The CDR3 nucleotides are TGTGCCACAATCCTACTAGCGGGAATCCCAGATACGCAGTATTTT.